These T cell receptor beta chains were read from a single sample in a study of blood T cell repertoires in COVID-19. The assay was immunoSEQ multiplex PCR, and TCRdb's table has in-frame clones only and misses some. The table shows 200,000 to 250,000 clones, with 80% to 90% occurring only once. Sequenced sample: peripheral blood. All receptors derive from a man aged 80 or over with acute or convalescent COVID-19. CDR3s leave out the opening cysteine and the closing phenylalanine or tryptophan. Each record gives: V gene, clone size, J gene, CDR3 protein. Not all rows give a size; the values are once, few, many and, for expanded clones, a class.

TRBV6-5	few	TRBJ2-7	ASSYSTGGYEQY
TRBV19	few	TRBJ1-6	ASSIERNSPLH
TRBV19	few	TRBJ1-2	ASSIPGGRGYGYT
TRBV7-6	-	TRBJ2-3	ASSLANTQY
TRBV27	-	TRBJ2-2	ASSFRRARATGELF
TRBV6-5	-	TRBJ2-1	ASSFDSANYNEQF
TRBV4-3	-	TRBJ1-1	ASSQEWEGKGTEAF
TRBV24-1	-	TRBJ2-1	ASLRALAGGLEQF
TRBV5-5	-	TRBJ1-5	ASSAGTGRGQPQH
TRBV7-2	-	TRBJ2-7	ASSLELAGPYEQY
TRBV5-5	once	TRBJ2-7	ASSRTSGNYEQY
TRBV11-1	-	TRBJ1-2	ASSFEKGGVGYT
TRBV4-2	-	TRBJ2-1	ASSPSSDTSYNEQF
TRBV9	-	TRBJ2-2	ASSTGESNTGELF
TRBV7-3	-	TRBJ1-2	ASREGPGTNYGYT
TRBV28	once	TRBJ2-4	ASSETAGGIAKNIQY
TRBV7-2	once	TRBJ1-4	ASSDYIQGTNEKLF
TRBV28	-	TRBJ1-4	ASSPDRGQGNEKLF
TRBV15	-	TRBJ2-5	ATSKREGDETQY
TRBV19	-	TRBJ1-5	ASQSGIHNQPQH
TRBV5-1	-	TRBJ2-3	ASSPGTGGVFGTQY
TRBV19	-	TRBJ1-4	ATRRGATNEKLF
TRBV25-1	-	TRBJ2-3	ASSDSGGGTDTQY
TRBV9	-	TRBJ2-1	ASSFGVMGNEQF
TRBV9	-	TRBJ2-5	ASSPDSLGETQY
TRBV11-1	once	TRBJ1-1	ASSPRGSLNTEAF
TRBV6-5	-	TRBJ1-5	ASRPGQGVAQPQH
TRBV6-6	-	TRBJ1-1	ASSYSTQGSEAF
TRBV28	-	TRBJ1-1	ASSLPYTEAF
TRBV6-6	-	TRBJ2-3	ASVGAGSTDTQY
TRBV18	-	TRBJ1-1	ASSLRTGLTWNTEAF
TRBV5-1	-	TRBJ1-4	ASSFSTGNEKLF
TRBV7-8	few	TRBJ2-5	ASSFVPRETQY
TRBV6-2/TRBV6-3	-	TRBJ1-2	ASSQRSGDLEGYT
TRBV4-3	-	TRBJ2-7	ASSQDGERDTSYEQY
TRBV28	once	TRBJ2-7	ASGGLAGVAYEQY
TRBV27	few	TRBJ1-5	ASSGNSNQPQH
TRBV30	-	TRBJ2-7	AWNIRRPTGCPSYEQY
TRBV18	-	TRBJ1-5	ASSPDFKQPQH
TRBV29-1	-	TRBJ2-2	SVYRGETGELF
TRBV6-5	-	TRBJ2-7	ASSSDRLPYEQY
TRBV27	-	TRBJ2-1	ASSDGLLRRAGAGNEQF
TRBV29-1	once	TRBJ2-5	SVSGTGETQY
TRBV7-2	-	TRBJ2-5	ASSLAGNQETQY
TRBV27	-	TRBJ1-6	ASTARDSRNSPLH
TRBV12-5	once	TRBJ2-3	ASGRLGALWGQGSDTQY
TRBV24-1	-	TRBJ1-2	AKKGNGYT
TRBV15	-	TRBJ2-5	ATRGTGGLETQY
TRBV2	-	TRBJ2-1	ASSGDAGNEQF